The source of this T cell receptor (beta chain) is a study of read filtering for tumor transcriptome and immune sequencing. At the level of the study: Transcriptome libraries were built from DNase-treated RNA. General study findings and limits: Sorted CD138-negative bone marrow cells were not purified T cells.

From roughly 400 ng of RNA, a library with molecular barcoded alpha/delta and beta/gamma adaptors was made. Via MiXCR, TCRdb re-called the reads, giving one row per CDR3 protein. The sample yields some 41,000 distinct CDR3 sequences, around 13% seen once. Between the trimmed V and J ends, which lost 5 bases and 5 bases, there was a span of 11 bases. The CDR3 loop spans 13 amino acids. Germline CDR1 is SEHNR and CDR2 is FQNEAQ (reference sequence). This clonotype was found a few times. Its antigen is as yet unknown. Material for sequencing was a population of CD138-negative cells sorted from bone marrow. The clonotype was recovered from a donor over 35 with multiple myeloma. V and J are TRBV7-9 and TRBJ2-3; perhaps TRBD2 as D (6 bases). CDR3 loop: CASSPGAVDTQYF. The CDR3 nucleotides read TGTGCCAGCAGCCCGGGAGCGGTAGATACGCAGTATTTT.